This T cell receptor beta chain appears in the sequencing data of a study of control samples from healthy donors and cancer patients (TCRdb year 2020). The library was produced with the immunoSEQ multiplex PCR assay. Drawn from immuneACCESS, this table holds only the in-frame rearrangements with V and J called that TCRdb kept. Clones are partly lost; checked studies trace under half to an unresolved V gene and leave the rest unexplained. The sample profile shows approximately 100,000 clones; around 86% of them were found once. Roughly 21% of the sample is taken by the ten largest. For this clone: The specificity of this receptor is unknown. The record has no base qualities; no much larger clone is one base away.

The CDR3, from cysteine to phenylalanine, totals 16 residues. The kept DNA is CDR3 alone, 48 bases in frame from the first base. CDR1 and CDR2 (MGHRA, YSYEKL) derive from the germline V gene. Compared with germline, V lacks 4 bases and J lacks 0 bases; bases without a gene match: 6. Recombination joined TRBV4-1 with TRBJ2-5; 9 of the junction bases match TRBD2. Sample: blood. This receptor was taken from a young man in good health. The CDR3 region has the sequence CASSLRTSEYQETQYF. The nucleotide sequence is TGCGCCAGCAGCCTCCGGACTAGCGAGTACCAAGAGACCCAGTACTTC.